This T cell receptor beta chain is drawn from a study of cytomegalovirus exposure and HLA in healthy donors. A note on this clone: Additional DNA sequences in this sample encode the identical CDR3.

PCR involved 60 Vbeta and 13 Jbeta primers. Only in-frame clones appear in the TCRdb table, and some are missing; sequencing was by immunoSEQ multiplex PCR. The data contain 130,000 to 150,000 clones, roughly 80% of them singletons. Source material: PBMCs. The clonotype was recovered from a man aged 35 to 55 in good health and CMV-seropositive.

Written as DNA, the CDR3 is TGTGCCAGCAGCTTAGGGGGCCGCTCCTACAATGAGCAGTTCTTC. This sequence encodes CASSLGGRSYNEQFF. The chain carries TRBV7-8 and TRBJ2-1; D possibly corresponds to TRBD1 (5 bases). Trimming shortened V by 1 base and J by 0 bases, and 7 bases separated the two germline ends. This CDR3 comprises 15 residues. CDR1 SGHVS and CDR2 FQNEAQ come from the germline V gene.